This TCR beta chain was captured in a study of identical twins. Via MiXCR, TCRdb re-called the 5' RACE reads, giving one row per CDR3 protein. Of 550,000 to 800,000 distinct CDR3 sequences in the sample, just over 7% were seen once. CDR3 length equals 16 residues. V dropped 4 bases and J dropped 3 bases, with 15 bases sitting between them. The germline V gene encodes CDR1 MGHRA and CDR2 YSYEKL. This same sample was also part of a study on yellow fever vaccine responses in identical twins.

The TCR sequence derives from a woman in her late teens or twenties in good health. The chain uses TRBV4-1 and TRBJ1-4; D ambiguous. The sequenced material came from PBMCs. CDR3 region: CASSPGPFGANEKLFF. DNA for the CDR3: TGCGCCAGCAGCCCGGGCCCCTTCGGGGCTAATGAAAAACTGTTTTTT.